This T cell receptor beta chain was documented in a study of T cell repertoires in ileal Crohn's disease. About the research overall: Every patient was operated on for stricturing (61%) or penetrating (approximately 40%) complications.

On this clone itself: Antigen: not known.

Each sample's TCRB immunosequencing used roughly 500 nanograms of biopsy DNA. Profiling relied on immunoSEQ multiplex PCR, and the TCRdb table lists in-frame clones only, not all of them. The repertoire holds some 13,000 clones, with 75% to 85% as singletons. The study's findings and limits: Endoscopic recurrence occurred in every patient whose clonality exceeded 26.8%.

The ends lost 0 bases at V and 4 bases at J; junction bases unmatched: 3. Germline V gene data show CDR1 as SGHRS and CDR2 as YFSETQ. This CDR3 has 15 residues. This clonotype originated in an adult with Crohn's disease. This rearrangement joins TRBV5-1 to TRBJ1-2; the match to TRBD1 covers 10 bases. Specimen: ileal tissue. This CDR3 reads CASSLGGQGGYGYTF. The DNA for the CDR3 is TGCGCCAGCAGCTTGGGAGGACAGGGGGGCTATGGCTACACCTTC.